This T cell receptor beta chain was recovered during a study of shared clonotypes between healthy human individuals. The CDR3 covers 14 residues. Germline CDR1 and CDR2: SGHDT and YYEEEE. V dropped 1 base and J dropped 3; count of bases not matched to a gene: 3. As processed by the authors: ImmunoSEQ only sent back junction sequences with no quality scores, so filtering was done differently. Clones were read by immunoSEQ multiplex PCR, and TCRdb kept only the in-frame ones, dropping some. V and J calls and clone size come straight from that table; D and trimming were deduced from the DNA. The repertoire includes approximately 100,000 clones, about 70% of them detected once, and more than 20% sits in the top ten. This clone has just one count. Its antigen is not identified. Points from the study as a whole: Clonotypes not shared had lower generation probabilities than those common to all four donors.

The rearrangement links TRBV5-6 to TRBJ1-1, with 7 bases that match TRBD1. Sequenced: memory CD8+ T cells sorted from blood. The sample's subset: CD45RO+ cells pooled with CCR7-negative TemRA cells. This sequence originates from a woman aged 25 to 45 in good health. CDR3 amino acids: CASSLSRGDTEAFF. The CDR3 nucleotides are TGTGCCAGCAGCTTGTCCAGGGGGGACACTGAAGCTTTCTTT.